This T cell receptor beta chain was found in a study of T cells in Graves' hyperthyroidism and ophthalmopathy. Study observations and caveats: Most expanded thyroid clonotypes above 0.001 recurred in blood.

TCR beta CDR3 region amplification was performed from RNA transcripts. HTBI primers drove first-round RT-PCR of the TCR CDR3. TCRdb re-called the multiplex PCR reads with MiXCR, one entry per CDR3 protein. The sample has approximately 420,000 distinct CDR3 sequences, about an eighth seen once. The germline gives CDR1 SGHTA, CDR2 FQGTGA. The CDR3 contains 16 residues. Trimming took 3 bases from V and 4 from J; bases not matched to a gene: 3. A word on this clonotype: Antigen specificity is unknown.

Exclusion of patients followed from uncontrolled infection, other autoimmune disease, pregnancy or lactation. The chain joins TRBV7-3 to TRBJ2-1; TRBD2 agrees at 13 bases. The TCR comes from a woman in her late teens or twenties with Graves' hyperthyroidism. Sample: blood. In DNA, the CDR3 is TGTGCCAGCAGCTTTGGACTAGCGGGAGAGTACAATGAGCAGTTCTTC. Translating it yields CASSFGLAGEYNEQFF.